The TCR beta chain described here comes from a study of blood T cell repertoires in COVID-19. Study overall: Donors in the United States, Italy and Spain gave samples during acute or convalescent COVID-19. Sources were T cells, B-cell-depleted T cells, or PBMCs; the material itself was cDNA or gDNA.

Methods used by the authors: Scientists estimated how many nucleated cells there were by amplifying reference gene primers. Measured with immunoSEQ multiplex PCR; TCRdb has only the in-frame clones, and not every one. That table is the source of V, J and clone size, and D and trimming were worked out from the DNA. The table has about 350,000 clones, 89% seen once; the top ten hold around 4%. This CDR3 has 15 residues. The germline V and J ends were trimmed by 4 bases and 4 bases, with 16 bases remaining between them. Germline V CDR1 and CDR2: SGHTA, FQGTGA. Seattle's cohort entered during active infection and was followed longitudinally.

The specimen was peripheral blood. The sequence was obtained from an older woman with COVID-19, enrolled during active disease. The gene calls are TRBV7-3 and TRBJ1-1; maybe TRBD1 (5 bases). This CDR3 is CASSSSGGALTEAFF. In DNA form, the CDR3 reads TGTGCCAGCAGCTCGTCGGGAGGGGCACTCACTGAAGCTTTCTTT.